This paragraph covers one T cell receptor (beta chain) sequence. The sample comes from a study of CD8 T cells in Susac syndrome. J gave up 1 base and V 7 bases, and 10 bases lay outside the gene matches. Germline-derived CDR1 and CDR2 are SQVTM and ANQGSEA. The CDR3 contains 17 residues. RNA in amounts of about 0.5 to 1 ug was reverse transcribed with random hexamers. Each CDR3 protein is one row after TCRdb ran MiXCR on the immunoSEQ multiplex PCR reads. The sample has about 210,000 distinct CDR3 sequences, 95% seen once. Sequenced material: CD4+ T cells from PBMCs. The TCR sequence derives from a human donor with multiple sclerosis. This chain joins TRBV29-1 and TRBJ2-1, with TRBD2 matching 13 bases. This CDR3 is CSARGGLAGRSYNEQFF. As DNA, the CDR3 is TGCAGCGCCAGAGGGGGACTAGCGGGAAGGTCCTACAATGAGCAGTTCTTC.